Listed below are T cell receptor beta chains from one sample, sequenced in a study of T-cell memory formation after mild COVID-19. Using its own MiXCR run on the 5' RACE reads, TCRdb lists one record per CDR3 protein. The data show a few hundred thousand distinct CDR3 sequences, approximately 20% seen once. Sequencing was carried out using PBMCs or a T cell subset sorted from them (not recorded which). The receptors were gathered from a man younger than 30 who had mild COVID-19 (a few samples of this study predate the infection). Cell type and time point are not known. Both conserved end residues are trimmed from each CDR3. A D gene is named only where the DNA matches it firmly.

>TRBV6-2/TRBV6-3|NA
ASSRLDWGLPPEQY
>TRBV6-5|TRBD1
ASSLTGASNQPQH
>TRBV2|NA
ASSSADKPYEQY
>TRBV6-2/TRBV6-3|TRBD1
ASRRTGDEQF
>TRBV6-5|NA
ASSQGTNQETQY
>TRBV12-1|NA
ASSFGGIVGYT
>TRBV20-1|TRBD2
SAARGGLETQY
>TRBV4-3|TRBD2
ASSQRAGGRGKVGELF
>TRBV11-2|NA
ASSIWGPSYGYT
>TRBV2|TRBD1
ASSDNRGIQPQH
>TRBV10-3|TRBD2
AIYGRNEQF
>TRBV12-3/TRBV12-4|NA
ASSPHREQF
>TRBV5-1|NA
ASSLEGAEAF
>TRBV20-1|NA
SPGGVRTDTQY
>TRBV5-1|NA
ASSDPGVLGDTQY
>TRBV4-1|NA
ASSQGPLSNQPQH
>TRBV4-1|TRBD2
ASSQPGTTIQY
>TRBV12-3/TRBV12-4|NA
ASSAFGGPQETQY
>TRBV5-4|NA
ASSSFRLGSSGF
>TRBV7-9|NA
ASRIEYKNSPLH